This T cell receptor (beta chain) was retrieved from a study of metastatic and nonmetastatic thyroid tumors. Overall study: Repertoire comparisons spanned blood and tumor or nodule tissue from malignant and benign thyroid patients.

This clone was seen once. Its antigen is still unknown. Study-wide findings and caveats: Benign nodules were reported to have significantly lower TCR beta diversity than malignant thyroid tumors, in blood and tumor.

All patients were treatment-naive before thyroid surgery. Methods used by the authors: Building a distant-metastasis classifier for papillary thyroid cancer drew on CDR3 differences across clinicopathological groups. TCRdb re-called the PCR reads with MiXCR. The authors' filters were not applied to this entry. The sample consists of 30,000 to 40,000 clones, approximately 30% of them appearing once. This CDR3 spans 19 amino acids. Germline V CDR1 and CDR2: SGHAT, FQNNGV. The V segment lost 1 base and the J segment 1 base; nucleotides outside the gene matches: 14. The J gene is TRBJ1-1, the V gene TRBV11-2, with 8 bases identical to TRBD1. Material: blood. The TCR sequence derives from a female donor with papillary thyroid cancer or a benign thyroid nodule (not recorded which). Some clones in this sample may be carry-over from other donors' samples. Here the CDR3 DNA reads TGTGCCAGCAGCTTAGTGGGTGGCAGGGGGCACGTCTCGAACACTGAAGCTTTCTTT. Protein sequence: CASSLVGGRGHVSNTEAFF.